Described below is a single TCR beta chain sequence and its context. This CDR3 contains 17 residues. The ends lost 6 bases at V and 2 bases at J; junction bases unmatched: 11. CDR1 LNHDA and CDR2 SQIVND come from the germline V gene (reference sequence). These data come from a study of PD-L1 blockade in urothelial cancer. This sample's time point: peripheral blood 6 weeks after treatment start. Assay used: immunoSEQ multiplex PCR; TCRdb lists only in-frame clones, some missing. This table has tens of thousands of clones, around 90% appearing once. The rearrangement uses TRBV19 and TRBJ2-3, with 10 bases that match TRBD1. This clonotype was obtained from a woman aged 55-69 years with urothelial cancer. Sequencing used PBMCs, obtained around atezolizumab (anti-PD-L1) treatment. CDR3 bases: TGTGCCAGTAGCTCAAGGACAGGGGGAGGGCTCACAGATACGCAGTATTTT. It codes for CASSSRTGGGLTDTQYF.